The entry that follows covers one T cell receptor beta chain sequence. The antigen is undetermined. Indicated time point: persistent/refractory GD, antithyroid drugs over 5 years with positive TRAb. RNA extracted from PBMCs served as the sequencing template. The CDR3 length is 18 residues. Germline V lookup: CDR1 SGDLS, CDR2 YYNGEE. V dropped 5 bases and J dropped 3; count of bases not matched to a gene: 16. This sample is part of a study of regulatory T cells in long-lasting Graves disease. The wider study: Persistent Graves' disease meant over 5 years of antithyroid drugs with positive TSH receptor antibodies.

The study's findings and limits: Sharing of public clonotypes was greater in persistent patients (more than 2,500) than in new patients (roughly 1,000).

Building of the TCR beta libraries involved iRepertoire HTBI primers and Arm-PCR of CDR3 regions. MiXCR, run by TCRdb on the multiplex PCR reads, gives a single entry per CDR3 protein. Of some 330,000 distinct CDR3 sequences listed, approximately 25% are singletons. The chain recombines TRBV9 with TRBJ2-2; 7 bases are shared with TRBD2. Sequencing used peripheral blood mononuclear cells (PBMCs), obtained when the disease was refractory, from a patient treated with antithyroid drugs. This sequence was found in a middle-aged woman with Graves disease. The CDR3 sequence is CASSAVSGGTPYTGELFF. For the CDR3, the DNA is TGTGCCAGCAGTGCAGTATCGGGAGGTACGCCTTACACCGGGGAGCTGTTTTTT.